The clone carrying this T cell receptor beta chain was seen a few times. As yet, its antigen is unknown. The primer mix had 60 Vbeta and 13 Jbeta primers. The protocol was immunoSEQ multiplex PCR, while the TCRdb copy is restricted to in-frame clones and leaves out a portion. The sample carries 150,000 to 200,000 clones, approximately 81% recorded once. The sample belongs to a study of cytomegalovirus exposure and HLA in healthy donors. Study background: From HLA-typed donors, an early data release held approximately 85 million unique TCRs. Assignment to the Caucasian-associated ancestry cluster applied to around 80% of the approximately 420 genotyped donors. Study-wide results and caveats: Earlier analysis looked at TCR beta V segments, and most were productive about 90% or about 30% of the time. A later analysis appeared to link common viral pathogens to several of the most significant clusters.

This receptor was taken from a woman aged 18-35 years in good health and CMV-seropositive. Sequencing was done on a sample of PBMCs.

The CDR3 loop reads CASSSREDEQFF. In nucleotides, the CDR3 is TGTGCCAGCAGTTCGAGAGAGGATGAGCAGTTCTTC. This chain connects TRBV27 to TRBJ2-1; D remains unclear. The V end lost 4 bases, the J end lost 8 bases, and 9 bases lay between the germline ends. The CDR3 has 12 amino acids. The germline V gene has CDR1 MNHEY and CDR2 SMNVEV (reference sequence).